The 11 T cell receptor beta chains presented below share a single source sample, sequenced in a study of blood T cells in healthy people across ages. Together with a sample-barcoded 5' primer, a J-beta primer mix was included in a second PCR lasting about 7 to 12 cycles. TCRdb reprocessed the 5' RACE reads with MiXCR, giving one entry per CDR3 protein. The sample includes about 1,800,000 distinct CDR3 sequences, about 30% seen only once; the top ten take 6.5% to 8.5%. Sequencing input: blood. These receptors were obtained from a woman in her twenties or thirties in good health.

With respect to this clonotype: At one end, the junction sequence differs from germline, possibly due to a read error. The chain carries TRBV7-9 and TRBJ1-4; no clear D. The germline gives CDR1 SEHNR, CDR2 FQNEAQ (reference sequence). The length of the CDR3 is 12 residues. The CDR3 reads CASSLGSERLFF. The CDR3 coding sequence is TGTGCCAGCAGCTTAGGGAGCGAAAGACTGTTTTTT.

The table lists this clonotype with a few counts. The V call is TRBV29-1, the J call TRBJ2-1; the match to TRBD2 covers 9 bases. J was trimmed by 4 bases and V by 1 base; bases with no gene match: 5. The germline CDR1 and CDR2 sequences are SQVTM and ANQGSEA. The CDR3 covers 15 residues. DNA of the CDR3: TGCAGCGTTGAAGGGGCTAGCGGGGTTTACAATGAGCAGTTCTTC. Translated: CSVEGASGVYNEQFF.

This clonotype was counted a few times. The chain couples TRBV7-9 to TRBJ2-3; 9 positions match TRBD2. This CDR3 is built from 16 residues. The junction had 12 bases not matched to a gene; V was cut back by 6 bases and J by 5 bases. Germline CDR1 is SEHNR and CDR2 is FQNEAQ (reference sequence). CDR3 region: CASRSPTGLAVDTQYF. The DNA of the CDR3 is TGTGCCAGCAGGTCCCCCACGGGACTAGCTGTAGATACGCAGTATTTT.

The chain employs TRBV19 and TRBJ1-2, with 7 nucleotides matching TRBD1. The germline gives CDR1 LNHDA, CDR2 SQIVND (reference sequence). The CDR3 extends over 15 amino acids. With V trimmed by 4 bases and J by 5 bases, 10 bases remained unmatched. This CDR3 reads CASSTNPQGRYGYTF. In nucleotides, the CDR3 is TGTGCCAGTAGTACCAACCCACAGGGGCGGTATGGCTACACCTTC.

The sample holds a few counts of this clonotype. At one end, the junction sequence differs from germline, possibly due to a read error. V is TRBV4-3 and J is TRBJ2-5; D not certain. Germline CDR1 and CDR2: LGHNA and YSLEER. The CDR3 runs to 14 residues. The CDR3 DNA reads TGCGCCAGCGGCCAAGATGGAGAGCCGGAGACCCAGTACTTC. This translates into CASGQDGEPETQYF.

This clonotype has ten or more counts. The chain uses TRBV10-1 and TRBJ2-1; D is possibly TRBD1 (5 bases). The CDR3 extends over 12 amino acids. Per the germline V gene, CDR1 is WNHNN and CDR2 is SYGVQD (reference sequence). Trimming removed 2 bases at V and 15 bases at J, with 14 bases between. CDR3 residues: CASSEPGHPAFF. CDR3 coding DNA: TGCGCCAGCAGTGAGCCTGGACACCCGGCGTTCTTC.

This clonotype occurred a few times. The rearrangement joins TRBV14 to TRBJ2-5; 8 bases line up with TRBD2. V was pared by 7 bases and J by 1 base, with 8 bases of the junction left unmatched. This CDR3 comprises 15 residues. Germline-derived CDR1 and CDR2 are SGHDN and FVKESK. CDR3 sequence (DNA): TGTGCCAGCAACCCAGCCGGGACTAGCCAAGAGACCCAGTACTTC. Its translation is CASNPAGTSQETQYF. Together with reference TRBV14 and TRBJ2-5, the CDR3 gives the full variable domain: EAGVTQFPSHSVIEKGQTVTLRCDPISGHDNLYWYRRVMGKEIKFLLHFVKESKQDESGMPNNRFLAERTGGTYSTLKVQPAELEDSGVYFCASNPAGTSQETQYFGPGTRLLVL.

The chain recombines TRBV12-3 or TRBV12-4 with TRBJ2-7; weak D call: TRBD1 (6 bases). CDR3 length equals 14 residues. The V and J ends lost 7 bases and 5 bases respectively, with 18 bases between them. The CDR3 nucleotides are TGTGCCAGCACCCCCACGACAGGTCCCCACGAGCAGTACTTC. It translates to CASTPTTGPHEQYF.

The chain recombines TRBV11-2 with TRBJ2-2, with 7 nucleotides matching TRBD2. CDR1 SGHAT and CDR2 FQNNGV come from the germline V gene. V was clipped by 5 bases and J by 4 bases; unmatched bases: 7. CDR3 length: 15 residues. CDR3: CASSAYPSGTGELFF. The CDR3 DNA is TGTGCCAGCAGCGCCTATCCTAGCGGCACCGGGGAGCTGTTTTTT. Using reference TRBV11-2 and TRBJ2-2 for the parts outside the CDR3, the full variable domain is EAGVAQSPRYKIIEKRQSVAFWCNPISGHATLYWYQQILGQGPKLLIQFQNNGVVDDSQLPKDRFSAERLKGVDSTLKIQPAKLEDSAVYLCASSAYPSGTGELFFGEGSRLTVL.

In nucleotides, the CDR3 is TGCAGTGCTAGTGGGGGGCGCCTCACAGATACGCAGTATTTT. It encodes CSASGGRLTDTQYF. The chain employs TRBV20-1 and TRBJ2-3; TRBD1 or TRBD2 may be the D gene (6 bases each). V shed 3 bases and J shed 2 bases, with 12 bases lying between them. The CDR3 has 14 amino acids. CDR1 and CDR2 from the germline V gene are DFQATT and SNEGSKA (reference sequence).

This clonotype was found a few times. The chain's CDR3 is CASSVLQGRNEQYF. The CDR3 DNA is TGTGCCAGCAGCGTATTACAGGGGCGCAATGAGCAGTACTTC. The chain links TRBV9 to TRBJ2-1; 7 bases are shared with TRBD1. The better agreement between TRBJ2-7 and the DNA end casts doubt on the J call. CDR3 length: 14 residues. Germline loops: CDR1 SGDLS, CDR2 YYNGEE.